The 23 T cell receptor beta chains reported below all come from one sample, sequenced in a study of immune evolution from preneoplasia to lung adenocarcinoma. Here immunoSEQ multiplex PCR was the method, and the copy in TCRdb shows in-frame clones only, minus some. The data contain 25,000 to 30,000 clones, approximately 69% of them singletons. Sequencing was performed on FFPE invasive lung adenocarcinoma tissue. The source of these receptors is a person in their sixties or seventies with invasive lung adenocarcinoma. Some clones in this sample may be carry-over from other donors' samples.

V gene TRBV2 combines with J gene TRBJ2-1; 11 positions agree with TRBD2. Per the germline V gene, CDR1 is SNHLY and CDR2 is FYNNEI. V was clipped by 5 bases and J by 5 bases; unmatched bases: 2. The CDR3 has 14 amino acids. The CDR3 region is CASSLAGGHNEQFF. The DNA for the CDR3 is TGTGCCAGCAGTCTAGCGGGAGGTCACAATGAGCAGTTCTTC.

The chain recombines TRBV6-1 with TRBJ1-1; 8 bases fit TRBD1. Trimming at V came to 0 bases and at J to 1 base, leaving 13 bases not matched to a gene. Germline V gene lookup returns CDR1 MNHNS and CDR2 SASEGT. The CDR3 spans 19 residues. The CDR3 here is CASSEALWAGGDTNTEAFF. DNA of the CDR3: TGTGCCAGCAGTGAAGCGCTTTGGGCAGGGGGCGACACGAACACTGAAGCTTTCTTT.

V usage is TRBV7-2 and J usage is TRBJ2-7; no definite D call. V was cut by 2 bases and J by 7 bases, with 15 bases left in between. CDR3 size: 14 residues. Germline V gene sequence: CDR1 SGHTA, CDR2 FQGNSA. Here the CDR3 reads CASSLPPPLREQYF. In DNA, the CDR3 is TGTGCCAGCAGCTTACCCCCGCCATTGAGGGAGCAGTACTTC.

The sample holds one count of this clone. This chain connects TRBV2 to TRBJ2-1; 7 bases are shared with TRBD2. The J segment lost 0 bases and the V segment lost 8 bases, leaving 7 bases of the junction unmatched. CDR1 SNHLY and CDR2 FYNNEI come from the germline V gene. The CDR3 totals 15 residues. The CDR3 nucleotides are TGTGCCAGCGGGACTACCAAGAGCTCCTACAATGAGCAGTTCTTC. Its translation: CASGTTKSSYNEQFF.

The chain links TRBV30 to TRBJ2-1; D assignment may be TRBD1 or TRBD2 (5 bases each). Germline CDR1 reads GTSNPN; CDR2 reads SVGIG (reference sequence). V was trimmed by 2 bases and J by 12 bases, leaving 20 bases between them. The CDR3 spans 14 residues. In DNA form, the CDR3 reads TGTGCCTGGAGTATGAGCGCCACCAACGGGGCGCAGTTCTTC. Translated: CAWSMSATNGAQFF.

This clone appeared once. The gene calls are TRBV28 and TRBJ2-2; D possibly corresponds to TRBD1 (6 bases). Trimming took off 1 base at V and 6 bases at J, with 9 bases between the two ends. CDR1 MDHEN and CDR2 SYDVKM come from the germline V gene. The CDR3 length is 14 residues. The CDR3 spells CASSLFRGAGELFF. Here the CDR3 DNA reads TGTGCCAGCAGTTTATTCAGGGGCGCCGGGGAGCTGTTTTTT.

The gene calls are TRBV9 and TRBJ2-4; D may be TRBD1 (6 bases). Germline loops: CDR1 SGDLS, CDR2 YYNGEE. The CDR3 is made up of 13 amino acids. Trimming removed 4 bases at V and 5 bases at J, with 10 bases between. This CDR3 is CASSPWTENIQYF. In DNA, the CDR3 is TGTGCCAGCAGCCCATGGACAGAAAACATTCAGTACTTC.

DNA for the CDR3: TGCGCCAGCAGCCCGGGGAGTACGGGACTAGCGGGAGGCATTCAGTACTTC. It translates to CASSPGSTGLAGGIQYF. J is TRBJ2-4 and V is TRBV5-1; TRBD2 matches at 15 bases. This CDR3 has 17 residues. Germline V lookup: CDR1 SGHRS, CDR2 YFSETQ. With V trimmed by 4 bases and J by 9 bases, 11 bases remained unmatched.

This chain connects TRBV27 to TRBJ2-7; possibly TRBD1 for D (6 bases). The CDR3 totals 16 residues. V lost 0 bases and J lost 6, with 18 bases in between. The germline V gene has CDR1 MNHEY and CDR2 SMNVEV (reference sequence). The CDR3, as DNA: TGTGCCAGCAGTTTATCGGGGGCGGCATTCTCGTTCGAGCAGTACTTC. Protein product: CASSLSGAAFSFEQYF.

This sequence joins TRBV5-6 and TRBJ1-1, with no clear D. The CDR3 sequence is 13 residues long. Germline V CDR1 and CDR2: SGHDT, YYEEEE. V lost 2 bases, J lost 3 bases, and 8 bases lay in between. The CDR3 reads CASSFLGDTEAFF. As DNA, the CDR3 is TGTGCCAGCAGCTTTCTTGGGGACACTGAAGCTTTCTTT. The variable domain in full, completed from reference TRBV5-6 and TRBJ1-1, reads DAGVTQSPTHLIKTRGQQVTLRCSPKSGHDTVSWYQQALGQGPQFIFQYYEEEERQRGNFPDRFSGHQFPNYSSELNVNALLLGDSALYLCASSFLGDTEAFFGQGTRLTVV.

This chain links TRBV11-2 with TRBJ2-7; the D is unclear. CDR3 length equals 14 residues. Germline lookup yields CDR1 SGHAT and CDR2 FQNNGV. V lost 0 bases to trimming and J lost 3 bases, with 9 bases between them. CDR3 sequence reads: CASSLDSIGYEQYF. The CDR3 DNA sequence: TGTGCCAGCAGCTTAGATAGCATCGGCTACGAGCAGTACTTC.

The chain recombines TRBV30 with TRBJ2-5, with TRBD2 matching 13 bases. CDR3 length: 13 residues. Per germline, CDR1 GTSNPN and CDR2 SVGIG (reference sequence). The V and J ends lost 5 bases and 7 bases, in that order; junction bases with no gene match: 4. The CDR3 region has the DNA TGTGCCTGGGGGACTAGCGGGGCGCGGACCCAGTACTTC. The encoded protein is CAWGTSGARTQYF.

This chain joins TRBV10-3 and TRBJ2-5; tentative D call: TRBD2 (5 bases). Deletions cut 10 bases from V and 6 bases from J, with 18 bases between. The CDR3 has 13 residues. Germline values: CDR1 ENHRY, CDR2 SYGVKD. The CDR3 nucleotides read TGTGCCACCAGGAGGACGCCCGGACAGACCCAGTACTTC. It yields the protein CATRRTPGQTQYF.

The gene calls are TRBV5-1 and TRBJ2-7; 10 positions match TRBD1. The CDR3 loop spans 17 amino acids. With 4 bases clipped from V and 4 bases from J, the junction kept 14 bases outside the gene matches. Germline CDR1 SGHRS, CDR2 YFSETQ. This chain's CDR3 is CASSPRDPGQGKYEQYF. CDR3 DNA: TGCGCCAGCAGCCCCCGTGACCCGGGACAGGGGAAGTACGAGCAGTACTTC. The complete variable domain, with remaining parts taken from reference TRBV5-1 and TRBJ2-7, reads KAGVTQTPRYLIKTRGQQVTLSCSPISGHRSVSWYQQTPGQGLQFLFEYFSETQRNKGNFPGRFSGRQFSNSRSEMNVSTLELGDSALYLCASSPRDPGQGKYEQYFGPGTRLTVT.

The chain couples TRBV11-2 to TRBJ2-1; a weak D match, TRBD2 (5 bases). V was pared by 1 base and J by 3 bases, with 7 bases between. Per germline, CDR1 SGHAT and CDR2 FQNNGV. This CDR3 contains 14 residues. The CDR3: CASSLVRDYNEQFF. CDR3 DNA sequence: TGTGCCAGCAGCTTAGTTCGGGACTACAATGAGCAGTTCTTC.

The rearrangement uses TRBV7-6 and TRBJ1-1; D might be TRBD1 (6 bases). V was clipped by 5 bases and J by 4 bases, with 11 bases between them. The germline V gene has CDR1 SGHVS and CDR2 FNYEAQ. The CDR3 covers 13 residues. The CDR3 DNA is TGTGCCAGCAGCCAAAAAGGGGGCACTGAAGCTTTCTTT. Its protein is CASSQKGGTEAFF. The whole variable domain, filled in from reference TRBV7-6 and TRBJ1-1, reads GAGVSQSPRYKVTKRGQDVALRCDPISGHVSLYWYRQALGQGPEFLTYFNYEAQQDKSGLPNDRFSAERPEGSISTLTIQRTEQRDSAMYRCASSQKGGTEAFFGQGTRLTVV.

This rearrangement joins TRBV13 to TRBJ2-7; 7 nucleotides agree with TRBD1. This CDR3 spans 14 amino acids. Unmatched junction bases numbered 6, after V lost 5 bases and J lost 2 bases. Germline CDR1 is PRHDT and CDR2 is FYEKMQ (reference sequence). The DNA of the CDR3 is TGTGCCAGCAGCCCGGACAGGCCTCCCTACGAGCAGTACTTC. Translated: CASSPDRPPYEQYF.

This rearrangement joins TRBV30 to TRBJ2-1; no clear D. This CDR3 is 12 amino acids long. Trimming left V 1 base short and J 6 bases short, with 7 bases between. Germline CDR1 and CDR2: GTSNPN and SVGIG (reference sequence). In DNA form, the CDR3 reads TGTGCCTGGAGTGGACTGTCCAATGAGCAGTTCTTC. This translates into CAWSGLSNEQFF.

V and J are TRBV4-2 and TRBJ2-7; 10 nucleotides match TRBD2. This CDR3 region has 15 residues. The V gene's germline CDR1 is LGHNA and CDR2 YNFKEQ. Trimming at V came to 0 bases and at J to 13 bases, leaving 12 bases not matched to a gene. In nucleotides, the CDR3 is TGTGCCAGCAGCCAAGATTGGACTAGCGGTTCGGTCTCATACTTC. It codes for CASSQDWTSGSVSYF.

This clone appeared a single time. The chain is built from TRBV7-9 and TRBJ2-2; a possible D gene is TRBD1 (5 bases). Germline V gene data show CDR1 as SEHNR and CDR2 as FQNEAQ (reference sequence). The CDR3 runs to 16 residues. Trimming removed 4 bases at V and 0 bases at J, with 12 bases between. Written as DNA, the CDR3 is TGTGCCAGCAGCTGGGCTCAGGGAACGAACACCGGGGAGCTGTTTTTT. This sequence encodes CASSWAQGTNTGELFF.

The chain recombines TRBV2 with TRBJ1-1, with D tentatively TRBD1 (6 bases). Trimming shortened V by 7 bases and J by 1 base, and 16 bases separated the two germline ends. The CDR3 covers 15 residues. From germline, CDR1 is SNHLY and CDR2 FYNNEI. In DNA, the CDR3 is TGTGCCAGCAACAAACCGGGACAACCGAACACTGAAGCTTTCTTT. Its protein product is CASNKPGQPNTEAFF.

The rearrangement joins TRBV6-5 to TRBJ2-2; 7 nucleotides agree with TRBD1. J lost 2 bases, V lost 7 bases, and 7 bases had no gene match. The CDR3 contains 15 residues. CDR1 and CDR2 (germline): MNHEY, SVGAGI. CDR3 protein: CASKWGQTNTGELFF. For the CDR3, the DNA is TGTGCCAGCAAGTGGGGACAGACCAACACCGGGGAGCTGTTTTTT.

In nucleotides, the CDR3 is TGCGCCAGCAGCTTGTCCCAGGGCCTTATGGAGACCCAGTACTTC. Protein sequence: CASSLSQGLMETQYF. The chain links TRBV5-1 to TRBJ2-5, with D possibly matching TRBD1 (5 bases). This CDR3 is built from 15 residues. V lost 1 base, J lost 5 bases, and 15 bases lay in between. Germline assignment: CDR1 SGHRS and CDR2 YFSETQ.